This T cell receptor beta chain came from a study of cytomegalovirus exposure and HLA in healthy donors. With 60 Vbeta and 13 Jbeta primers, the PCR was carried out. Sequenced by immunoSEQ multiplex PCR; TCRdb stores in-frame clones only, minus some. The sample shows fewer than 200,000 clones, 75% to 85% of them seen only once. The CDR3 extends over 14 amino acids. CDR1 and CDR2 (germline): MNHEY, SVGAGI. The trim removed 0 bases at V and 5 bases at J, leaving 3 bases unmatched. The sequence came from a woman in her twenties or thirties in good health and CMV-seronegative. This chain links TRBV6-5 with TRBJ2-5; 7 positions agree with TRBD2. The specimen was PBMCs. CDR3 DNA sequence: TGTGCCAGCAGTTACTCGCAGGGAGGGGAGACCCAGTACTTC. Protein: CASSYSQGGETQYF.